These 8 T cell receptor beta chains were all obtained from the same sample, sequenced in a study of shared clonotypes between healthy human individuals. Only in-frame clones appear in the TCRdb table, and some are missing; sequencing was by immunoSEQ multiplex PCR. Of 2 million or so clones listed, roughly 95% were seen once; the top ten hold about 1.1%. Naive CD8 cells were CD45RO-negative, positively selected for CCR7, excluding terminally differentiated effector memory CD45RA+ cells. The sample consisted of naive CD8+ T cells sorted from blood. These receptors were taken from a man younger than 35 in good health.

This clone was seen only once. This sample includes further DNA sequences coding for the same CDR3. The V gene is TRBV6-5, the J gene TRBJ2-7, with 7 bases aligning to TRBD1. V was clipped by 2 bases and J by 1 base; unmatched bases: 2. This CDR3 region has 14 residues. Germline CDR1 reads MNHEY; CDR2 reads SVGAGI. The CDR3 loop is CASSYGTASYEQYF. DNA of the CDR3: TGTGCCAGCAGTTACGGGACAGCTTCCTACGAGCAGTACTTC.

The rearrangement links TRBV28 to TRBJ1-5; D not certain. The CDR3 runs 14 residues. The V end lost 6 bases, the J end lost 3 bases, and 12 bases lay between the germline ends. Germline values: CDR1 MDHEN, CDR2 SYDVKM. The CDR3, as DNA: TGTGCCAGCAGCATTTCAGGTTACAATCAGCCCCAGCATTTT. Its translation is CASSISGYNQPQHF.

This clone came up a few times. The chain carries TRBV2 and TRBJ2-7, with D uncertain. Germline lookup yields CDR1 SNHLY and CDR2 FYNNEI. CDR3 length: 13 amino acids. Between the trimmed V and J ends, which lost 6 bases and 5 bases, there was a span of 14 bases. This CDR3 is CASRDGLGNEQYF. CDR3 in DNA: TGTGCCAGCAGGGATGGCTTGGGAAACGAGCAGTACTTC.

This clone was counted between two and nine times. Other nucleotide sequences from this sample produce the same CDR3. This chain links TRBV28 with TRBJ2-7, with 7 nucleotides matching TRBD1. Unmatched junction bases numbered 0, after V lost 4 bases and J lost 0 bases. CDR1 and CDR2 (germline): MDHEN, SYDVKM. The CDR3 covers 13 residues. CDR3 protein: CASSWDSSYEQYF. Here the CDR3 DNA reads TGTGCCAGCAGTTGGGACAGCTCCTACGAGCAGTACTTC.

This clone showed up just once. This chain uses TRBV25-1 with TRBJ2-7; 10 bases line up with TRBD1. This CDR3 is 13 amino acids long. J gave up 0 bases and V 8 bases, and 1 base lay outside the gene matches. The germline gives CDR1 MGHDK, CDR2 SYGVNS. Here the CDR3 reads CASRTGGSYEQYF. The CDR3 DNA reads as TGTGCCAGCCGGACAGGGGGCTCCTACGAGCAGTACTTC.

The chain has TRBV27 and TRBJ2-2; no firm D call. V was clipped by 5 bases and J by 6 bases, with 10 bases between them. Germline V CDR1 and CDR2: MNHEY, SMNVEV (reference sequence). This CDR3 contains 13 residues. In DNA form, the CDR3 reads TGTGCCAGCAGTCCCGTCTTTCCCGGGGAGCTGTTTTTT. It codes for CASSPVFPGELFF.

The rearrangement joins TRBV28 to TRBJ2-4; 8 bases line up with TRBD1. The CDR3 extends over 13 amino acids. The V segment lost 5 bases and the J segment 6 bases; nucleotides outside the gene matches: 3. Germline V gene data show CDR1 as MDHEN and CDR2 as SYDVKM. CDR3 DNA sequence: TGTGCCAGCAGTATCACAGGGGGAAACATTCAGTACTTC. Its translation: CASSITGGNIQYF.

CDR3 region: CASSRLPDTQYF. The CDR3 DNA sequence: TGTGCCAGCAGTAGACTACCAGATACGCAGTATTTT. The chain carries TRBV11-2 and TRBJ2-3, with TRBD2 as a possible D gene (5 bases). V dropped 6 bases and J dropped 4 bases, with 8 bases sitting between them. CDR1 is SGHAT and CDR2 is FQNNGV in the germline V gene. The CDR3 covers 12 residues.